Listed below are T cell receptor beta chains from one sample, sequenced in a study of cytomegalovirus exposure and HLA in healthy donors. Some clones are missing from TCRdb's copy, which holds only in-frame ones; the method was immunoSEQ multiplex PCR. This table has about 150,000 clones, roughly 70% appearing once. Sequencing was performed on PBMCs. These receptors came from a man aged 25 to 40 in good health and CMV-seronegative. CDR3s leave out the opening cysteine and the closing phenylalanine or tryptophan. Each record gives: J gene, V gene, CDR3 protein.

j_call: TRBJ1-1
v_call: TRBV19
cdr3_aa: ASNGLMNTEAF

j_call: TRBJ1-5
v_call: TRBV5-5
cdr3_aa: ASSLVSGSQPQH

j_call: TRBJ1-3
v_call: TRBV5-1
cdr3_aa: ASSKDYSGNTIY

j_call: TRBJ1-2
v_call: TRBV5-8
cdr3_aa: ASSRGGGATIHGYT

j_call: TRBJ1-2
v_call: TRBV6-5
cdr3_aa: ASRDGTGGNYGYT

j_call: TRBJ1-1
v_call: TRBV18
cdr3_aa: ASSPVRQGGTEAF

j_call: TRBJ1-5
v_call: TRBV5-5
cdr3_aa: ASSLAGQGRQPQH

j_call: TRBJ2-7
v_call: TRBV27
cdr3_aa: ASSLSFRDSSYEQY

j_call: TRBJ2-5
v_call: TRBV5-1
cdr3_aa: ASSGGTGGYQETQY

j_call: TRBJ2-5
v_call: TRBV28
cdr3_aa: ASRTDMRETQY